This TCR beta chain was sequenced for a study of T cell responses to AZD1222 COVID-19 vaccine. Study in general: Some second doses came at about 4 weeks and others at about 12 weeks; these were pooled.

Only in-frame clones appear in the TCRdb table, and some are missing; sequencing was by immunoSEQ multiplex PCR. Altogether 150,000 to 200,000 clones are present, 92% being singletons, with the ten largest covering 8.5% to 12%. Germline loops: CDR1 LNHDA, CDR2 SQIVND (reference sequence). Trimming shortened V by 6 bases and J by 0 bases, and 15 bases separated the two germline ends. The CDR3 covers 16 residues. The TCR comes from an adult in good health. The genes are TRBV19 and TRBJ2-1; maybe TRBD1 (5 bases). The sample in question was peripheral blood, obtained on day 0 of AZD1222 vaccination. CDR3 coding DNA: TGTGCCAGTAGCCAAAATCAGGGTCTCTCCTACAATGAGCAGTTCTTC. Translated: CASSQNQGLSYNEQFF.